The 9 T cell receptor beta chains given below trace back to one sample, sequenced in a study of OX40 agonist ivuxolimab in advanced cancers. Here immunoSEQ multiplex PCR was the method, and the copy in TCRdb shows in-frame clones only, minus some. Of roughly 73,000 clones in the sample, 80% to 90% were seen once. The starting material was CD4+ or CD8+ T cells sorted from blood, obtained in a trial of the OX40 agonist ivuxolimab. These receptor sequences come from an adult with an advanced solid tumor such as melanoma, head and neck, liver or kidney cancer.

This clone was recorded only once. This chain joins TRBV5-4 and TRBJ1-4; the D is unclear. CDR3 length equals 15 residues. Trimming removed 5 bases at V and 5 bases at J, with 16 bases between. Germline V CDR1 and CDR2: SGHNT, YYREEE (reference sequence). The DNA for the CDR3 is TGTGCCAGCAGTTCCAGGATAGGAACCAATGAAAAACTGTTTTTT. Protein sequence: CASSSRIGTNEKLFF.

The chain carries TRBV6-6 and TRBJ1-6; D gene unclear. CDR1 and CDR2 from the germline V gene are MNHNY and SVGAGI (reference sequence). CDR3 length: 15 residues. Trimming pared 7 bases from V and 2 bases from J, leaving 12 bases between. The CDR3 is CASNLPGAYNSPLHF. In nucleotides, the CDR3 is TGTGCCAGCAACCTACCTGGGGCCTATAATTCACCCCTCCACTTT.

V gene TRBV28 combines with J gene TRBJ1-1, with D possibly TRBD1 on 5 matching bases. The CDR3 length is 14 residues. Trimming removed 5 bases at V and 5 bases at J, with 15 bases between. Germline V CDR1 and CDR2: MDHEN, SYDVKM. CDR3 coding DNA: TGTGCCAGCAGTCAAGGCAGGGTGTGGACTGAAGCTTTCTTT. Amino acids: CASSQGRVWTEAFF.

The genes are TRBV7-2 and TRBJ2-7, with D uncertain. V gave up 3 bases and J gave up 5 bases, with 5 bases separating them. CDR1 and CDR2 (germline): SGHTA, FQGNSA. This CDR3 region has 11 residues. In DNA form, the CDR3 reads TGTGCCAGCAGCTTCATGCACGAGCAGTACTTC. It is translated as CASSFMHEQYF.

The J gene is TRBJ1-1, the V gene TRBV28; D not resolved. CDR3 size: 12 residues. V was pared by 5 bases and J by 5 bases, with 9 bases between. Per germline, CDR1 MDHEN and CDR2 SYDVKM. The CDR3 coding sequence is TGTGCCAGCAGTCGTCGTTTTACTGAAGCTTTCTTT. Its protein product is CASSRRFTEAFF.

This chain uses TRBV7-6 with TRBJ1-3, with 9 bases lining up with TRBD1. From germline, CDR1 is SGHVS and CDR2 FNYEAQ. This CDR3 has 15 amino acids. V dropped 3 bases and J dropped 2; count of bases not matched to a gene: 2. The DNA for the CDR3 is TGTGCCAGCAGCTTTACAGGGGGCCCTGGAAACACCATATATTTT. It yields the protein CASSFTGGPGNTIYF.

The chain employs TRBV18 and TRBJ2-7, with 12 bases lining up with TRBD2. The germline CDR1 and CDR2 sequences are KGHSH and LQKENI. The CDR3 length is 16 residues. The junction had 6 bases not matched to a gene; V was cut back by 0 bases and J by 6 bases. CDR3 sequence reads: CASSPPQLAGGGEQYF. The CDR3 DNA reads TGTGCCAGCTCACCACCCCAACTAGCGGGGGGAGGCGAGCAGTACTTC.

This clone was seen a single time. The rearrangement links TRBV5-1 to TRBJ2-7; 9 positions agree with TRBD1. Germline values: CDR1 SGHRS, CDR2 YFSETQ. Germline trimming cut 4 bases from V and 5 bases from J; bases unmatched to any gene: 7. The CDR3 contains 14 residues. This chain's CDR3 is CASSRTGGSDEQYF. CDR3 coding DNA: TGCGCCAGCAGCCGTACAGGGGGCTCGGACGAGCAGTACTTC.

The chain carries TRBV30 and TRBJ1-2; 7 bases are a match to TRBD1. The CDR3 spans 15 residues. Germline V gives CDR1 GTSNPN, CDR2 SVGIG (reference sequence). V trimming: 2 bases; J trimming: 4 bases; junction bases outside the gene matches: 10. As DNA, the CDR3 is TGTGCCTGGAGTATGAGGGGACAGCGAGTCTATGGCTACACCTTC. It is translated as CAWSMRGQRVYGYTF. Full variable domain (missing parts from reference TRBV30 and TRBJ1-2): SQTIHQWPATLVQPVGSPLSLECTVEGTSNPNLYWYRQAAGRGLQLLFYSVGIGQISSEVPQNLSASRPQDRQFILSSKKLLLSDSGFYLCAWSMRGQRVYGYTFGSGTRLTVV.